This T cell receptor (beta chain) was captured by sequencing in a study of shared clonotypes between healthy human individuals. Germline CDR1 is SGHRS and CDR2 is YFSETQ. Trimming cost V 1 base and J 9 bases; bases outside gene matches: 6. The CDR3 runs 16 residues. TCRdb's copy holds only in-frame clones and misses some; the assay was immunoSEQ multiplex PCR. The data show about 2 million clones, 95% seen once. Recent acute infections and vaccinations were absent in the healthy HIV-negative adult donors. A split of CD4+ cells into CD45RA+ naive and CD45RA-negative memory subsets was performed. The sequenced material came from naive CD4+ T cells sorted from blood. Subset meaning: CD45RA+ positively selected. This sequence originates from a man between 18 and 29 years old in good health. The chain employs TRBV5-1 and TRBJ1-6; 11 bases line up with TRBD1. The CDR3 DNA is TGCGCCAGCAGCTTGTATTCGGGACAGGGGGGTTCACCCCTCCACTTT. Residues: CASSLYSGQGGSPLHF.